A single sample gave rise to the 26 T cell receptor beta chains below, sequenced in a study of radiation and T cells in renal cell carcinoma. The time point is: blood 2 weeks post-SBRT. Sample treatment: 15 Gy SBRT to primary tumor, nephrectomy 4 weeks later. Sequencing used immunoSEQ multiplex PCR; TCRdb keeps in-frame clones, though not all of them. The data contain tens of thousands of clones, more than 80% of them singletons. The sample consisted of blood, taken from a patient whose treatment included radiotherapy and nephrectomy. These receptor sequences come from a woman in her seventies with renal cell carcinoma.

The rearrangement uses TRBV2 and TRBJ2-5; TRBD1 matches 9 bases. The V and J ends lost 1 base and 4 bases, in that order; junction bases with no gene match: 1. The length of the CDR3 is 14 residues. The germline V gene encodes CDR1 SNHLY and CDR2 FYNNEI. CDR3 protein: CASSEGTGVETQYF. DNA of the CDR3: TGTGCCAGCAGTGAAGGGACAGGGGTAGAGACCCAGTACTTC.

V usage is TRBV6-1 and J usage is TRBJ2-7; the D gene is possibly TRBD2 (5 bases). This CDR3 has 14 residues. The ends were cut back, 2 bases at V and 7 bases at J, with 15 bases in the middle. The germline V gene has CDR1 MNHNS and CDR2 SASEGT. The CDR3: CASSEIRDTGEQYF. The CDR3 coding sequence is TGTGCCAGCAGTGAAATTAGAGATACGGGGGAGCAGTACTTC.

The chain uses TRBV19 and TRBJ1-1; 8 nucleotides agree with TRBD1. The ends lost 5 bases at V and 5 bases at J; junction bases unmatched: 7. The CDR3 consists of 14 residues. Germline loops: CDR1 LNHDA, CDR2 SQIVND (reference sequence). CDR3 sequence: CASSAHRGGTEAFF. For the CDR3, the DNA is TGTGCCAGTAGTGCTCACAGGGGGGGAACTGAAGCTTTCTTT.

The chain carries TRBV6-1 and TRBJ1-4, with D maybe TRBD1 (6 bases). Looked up from germline, CDR1 is MNHNS and CDR2 is SASEGT. Trimming pared 7 bases from V and 8 bases from J, leaving 17 bases between. CDR3 length: 14 residues. CDR3 loop: CASINTGLVEKLFF. The CDR3, as DNA: TGTGCCAGCATTAATACAGGGCTCGTGGAAAAACTGTTTTTT.

DNA of the CDR3: TGTGCCAGCAGTCGAAAAGGACAGGGGGCTTACGAGCAGTACTTC. As protein: CASSRKGQGAYEQYF. This chain joins TRBV27 and TRBJ2-7, with 11 bases matching TRBD1. CDR3 length: 15 residues. Trimming cost V 5 bases and J 4 bases; bases outside gene matches: 7. Germline V gene data show CDR1 as MNHEY and CDR2 as SMNVEV (reference sequence).

The chain has TRBV7-2 and TRBJ2-5, with a weak D call TRBD2 (7 bases). In germline, CDR1 is SGHTA, CDR2 FQGNSA. V was cut by 2 bases and J by 7 bases, with 20 bases left in between. This CDR3 comprises 16 residues. The CDR3 DNA reads as TGTGCCAGCAGCTTACGGGGAGGGGGGTTCTTGGCGACCCAGTACTTC. Amino acid sequence: CASSLRGGGFLATQYF.

This clone has just a few counts. Other DNA sequences in the sample encode the same CDR3. V and J are TRBV7-9 and TRBJ2-7; D is uncertain. This CDR3 spans 14 amino acids. The germline V gene has CDR1 SEHNR and CDR2 FQNEAQ (reference sequence). V was shortened by 5 bases and J by 2 bases, with 13 bases between the two germline ends. The CDR3: CASSLPVSPYEQYF. In DNA form, the CDR3 reads TGTGCCAGCAGCCTCCCGGTCAGCCCCTACGAGCAGTACTTC. Supplemented by reference TRBV7-9 and TRBJ2-7, the full variable domain reads DTGVSQNPRHKITKRGQNVTFRCDPISEHNRLYWYRQTLGQGPEFLTYFQNEAQLEKSRLLSDRFSAERPKGSFSTLEIQRTEQGDSAMYLCASSLPVSPYEQYFGPGTRLTVT.

The V gene is TRBV7-6, the J gene TRBJ2-1, with a possible D match to TRBD1 (6 bases). Trimming cost V 5 bases and J 0 bases, with 11 bases left between them. From germline, CDR1 is SGHVS and CDR2 FNYEAQ. The CDR3 totals 15 residues. CDR3 nucleotide sequence: TGTGCCAGCAGCCAGGGGCCCAGCTCCTACAATGAGCAGTTCTTC. Translated: CASSQGPSSYNEQFF. Full variable domain (missing parts from reference TRBV7-6 and TRBJ2-1): GAGVSQSPRYKVTKRGQDVALRCDPISGHVSLYWYRQALGQGPEFLTYFNYEAQQDKSGLPNDRFSAERPEGSISTLTIQRTEQRDSAMYRCASSQGPSSYNEQFFGPGTRLTVL.

This clone appeared once. V and J are TRBV6-1 and TRBJ2-5; maybe TRBD1 (6 bases). The ends were cut back, 5 bases at V and 9 bases at J, with 13 bases in the middle. From germline, CDR1 is MNHNS and CDR2 SASEGT. The CDR3 runs 12 residues. The CDR3 DNA reads as TGTGCCAGCAGTAGGACAGCAGGGGCCCAGTACTTC. Its translation is CASSRTAGAQYF.

V is TRBV9 and J is TRBJ1-1, with 10 bases matching TRBD1. Germline V CDR1 and CDR2: SGDLS, YYNGEE. With V trimmed by 3 bases and J by 6 bases, 2 bases remained unmatched. CDR3 length: 13 amino acids. CDR3 sequence: CASSGGQGAEAFF. The CDR3 coding sequence is TGTGCCAGCAGCGGCGGACAGGGGGCTGAAGCTTTCTTT.

The chain links TRBV5-1 to TRBJ2-5; D is tentatively TRBD1 or TRBD2 (5 bases each). Germline loops: CDR1 SGHRS, CDR2 YFSETQ. This CDR3 region has 14 residues. Deletions cut 4 bases from V and 3 bases from J, with 13 bases between. Written as DNA, the CDR3 is TGCGCCAGCAGCCCGATAGTGGGGGAAGAGACCCAGTACTTC. It yields the protein CASSPIVGEETQYF.

The V and J genes are TRBV18 and TRBJ2-7; perhaps TRBD2 as D (5 bases). This CDR3 is 15 amino acids long. The ends were cut back, 6 bases at V and 2 bases at J, with 17 bases in the middle. Germline-derived CDR1 and CDR2 are KGHSH and LQKENI. CDR3 in amino acids: CASSPTGAGPYEQYF. DNA of the CDR3: TGTGCCAGCTCTCCGACGGGCGCGGGCCCCTACGAGCAGTACTTC.

The chain carries TRBV5-1 and TRBJ1-4, with 9 bases aligning to TRBD1. V shed 5 bases and J 4 bases; nucleotides not matched to a gene: 3. Germline CDR1 SGHRS, CDR2 YFSETQ. The CDR3 length is 14 residues. Here the CDR3 reads CASSTGGRNEKLFF. The CDR3 coding sequence is TGCGCCAGCAGTACAGGGGGCCGTAATGAAAAACTGTTTTTT. Full variable domain (outside the CDR3, taken from reference TRBV5-1 and TRBJ1-4): KAGVTQTPRYLIKTRGQQVTLSCSPISGHRSVSWYQQTPGQGLQFLFEYFSETQRNKGNFPGRFSGRQFSNSRSEMNVSTLELGDSALYLCASSTGGRNEKLFFGSGTQLSVL.

The rearrangement joins TRBV28 to TRBJ1-2; D is undetermined. Germline CDR1 MDHEN, CDR2 SYDVKM. The CDR3 consists of 15 residues. Trimming took off 4 bases at V and 6 bases at J, with 18 bases between the two ends. Here the CDR3 reads CASSSPRRRLNGYTF. The CDR3 nucleotides are TGTGCCAGCAGTTCCCCGAGGCGGAGGCTGAATGGCTACACCTTC.

This clone was recorded once. V usage is TRBV7-2 and J usage is TRBJ1-2, with D perhaps TRBD1 (6 bases). The CDR3 contains 14 residues. CDR1 and CDR2 from the germline V gene are SGHTA and FQGNSA. V was trimmed by 1 base and J by 3 bases, leaving 9 bases between them. The DNA of the CDR3 is TGTGCCAGCAGCTTAGAGGGGGAACACTATGGCTACACCTTC. Protein product: CASSLEGEHYGYTF.

The gene calls are TRBV7-2 and TRBJ1-5; D is ambiguous. The CDR3 contains 14 residues. CDR1 is SGHTA, CDR2 FQGNSA, per germline. Trimming took 1 base from V and 5 from J, leaving 9 bases between them. The DNA of the CDR3 is TGTGCCAGCAGCTTAGTAACAAGTCATCAGCCCCAGCATTTT. This sequence encodes CASSLVTSHQPQHF.

The chain employs TRBV5-1 and TRBJ2-3; D possibly corresponds to TRBD2 (5 bases). Trimming pared 1 base from V and 6 bases from J, leaving 9 bases between. Per the germline V gene, CDR1 is SGHRS and CDR2 is YFSETQ. The CDR3 runs to 13 residues. The CDR3 region is CASSLKGLDTQYF. The CDR3 region has the DNA TGCGCCAGCAGCTTGAAAGGACTGGATACGCAGTATTTT.

This clone appeared a single time. The chain has TRBV5-6 and TRBJ2-7; TRBD2 aligns across 7 bases. Trimming took 2 bases from V and 3 from J; bases not matched to a gene: 5. The CDR3 spans 14 residues. Germline V lookup: CDR1 SGHDT, CDR2 YYEEEE. The CDR3 nucleotides read TGTGCCAGCAGCTTCCTGACTAGCCGCTACGAGCAGTACTTC. Amino acid sequence: CASSFLTSRYEQYF.

The chain couples TRBV7-9 to TRBJ2-3; possibly TRBD1 for D (6 bases). Germline V gives CDR1 SEHNR, CDR2 FQNEAQ (reference sequence). The germline V and J ends were trimmed by 1 base and 1 base, with 9 bases remaining between them. CDR3 length: 15 amino acids. The CDR3 region has the DNA TGTGCCAGCAGCTTAGGGTCAGGGGGCACAGATACGCAGTATTTT. Translating it yields CASSLGSGGTDTQYF.

The CDR3 DNA sequence: TGCGCCAGCAGTGAAAGTACAGGCCTCTATAATTCACCCCTCCACTTT. Protein: CASSESTGLYNSPLHF. The rearrangement uses TRBV10-1 and TRBJ1-6, with D possibly being TRBD1 (5 bases). This CDR3 is built from 16 residues. CDR1 is WNHNN, CDR2 SYGVQD, per germline (reference sequence). V lost 3 bases and J lost 3, with 12 bases in between.

This clone was recorded a few times. This chain's CDR3 is CASSVVADTIYF. CDR3 bases: TGTGCCAGCAGCGTGGTAGCGGACACCATATATTTT. The rearrangement links TRBV6-1 to TRBJ1-3; D is unclear. The length of the CDR3 is 12 residues. Deletions cut 6 bases from V and 8 bases from J, with 11 bases between. Germline assignment: CDR1 MNHNS and CDR2 SASEGT.

This clone was observed many times. This chain connects TRBV19 to TRBJ2-2; TRBD1 is a possible D gene (5 bases). The germline gives CDR1 LNHDA, CDR2 SQIVND (reference sequence). Trimming took off 1 base at V and 5 bases at J, with 5 bases between the two ends. The CDR3 is 13 residues long. The CDR3 DNA follows: TGTGCCAGTAGTATAGGGACAACCGGGGAGCTGTTTTTT. Protein sequence: CASSIGTTGELFF.

A single count supports this clone. The rearrangement links TRBV28 to TRBJ2-5; D is unclear. In germline, CDR1 is MDHEN, CDR2 SYDVKM. V shed 2 bases and J shed 6 bases, with 19 bases lying between them. The CDR3 has 16 amino acids. The CDR3: CASSLGGGPMEKTQYF. CDR3 in DNA: TGTGCCAGCAGTTTAGGTGGCGGACCAATGGAGAAGACCCAGTACTTC.

The V gene is TRBV4-1, the J gene TRBJ2-4; D might be TRBD2 (6 bases). CDR1 is MGHRA and CDR2 is YSYEKL in the germline V gene. The CDR3 loop spans 14 amino acids. V lost 3 bases and J 10 bases, leaving 16 bases between the germline ends. This CDR3 is CASSHPLGTPIQYF. CDR3 bases: TGCGCCAGCAGCCACCCTCTAGGGACTCCGATTCAGTACTTC.

The CDR3 loop is CASSYARGTEQYF. The DNA of the CDR3 is TGTGCCAGCAGTTACGCCAGGGGGACTGAGCAGTACTTC. The chain uses TRBV6-5 and TRBJ2-7, with D tentatively TRBD1 (7 bases). The CDR3 is 13 amino acids. Per germline, CDR1 MNHEY and CDR2 SVGAGI. The V end was cut by 2 bases, the J end by 7 bases, with 12 bases between.

The chain joins TRBV9 to TRBJ2-3; 8 positions match TRBD2. The CDR3 contains 15 residues. Germline V lookup: CDR1 SGDLS, CDR2 YYNGEE. V shed 3 bases and J 5 bases; nucleotides not matched to a gene: 8. The CDR3 region is CASSGPAGVGDTQYF. In DNA, the CDR3 is TGTGCCAGCAGCGGACCAGCGGGAGTGGGAGATACGCAGTATTTT.